This TCR beta chain appears in the sequencing data of a study of cytomegalovirus exposure and HLA in healthy donors. Study observations and caveats: Presence/absence analyses assumed roughly uniform sequencing depth across donors.

Regarding this clone: Its antigen remains unknown.

Healthy donors of bone marrow made up the group. PCR primers comprised 60 Vbeta and 13 Jbeta primers. Produced via immunoSEQ multiplex PCR; TCRdb's table is partial and in-frame only. This sample yields 84,000 or so clones, of which roughly 84% are seen a single time; 2.5% to 3% belongs to the top ten. Material: PBMCs. The TCR comes from a man aged 25 to 45 in good health and CMV-seronegative.

CDR3 coding DNA: TGTGCCTGGAGGAAGGGGGGGTCGGGGGGCCAGGAATATGGCTACACCTTC. This codes for CAWRKGGSGGQEYGYTF. This sequence joins TRBV30 and TRBJ1-2, with TRBD1 as a possible D gene (6 bases). Germline CDR1 is GTSNPN and CDR2 is SVGIG (reference sequence). Trimming took 3 bases from V and 5 from J, leaving 25 bases between them. The CDR3 has 17 residues.